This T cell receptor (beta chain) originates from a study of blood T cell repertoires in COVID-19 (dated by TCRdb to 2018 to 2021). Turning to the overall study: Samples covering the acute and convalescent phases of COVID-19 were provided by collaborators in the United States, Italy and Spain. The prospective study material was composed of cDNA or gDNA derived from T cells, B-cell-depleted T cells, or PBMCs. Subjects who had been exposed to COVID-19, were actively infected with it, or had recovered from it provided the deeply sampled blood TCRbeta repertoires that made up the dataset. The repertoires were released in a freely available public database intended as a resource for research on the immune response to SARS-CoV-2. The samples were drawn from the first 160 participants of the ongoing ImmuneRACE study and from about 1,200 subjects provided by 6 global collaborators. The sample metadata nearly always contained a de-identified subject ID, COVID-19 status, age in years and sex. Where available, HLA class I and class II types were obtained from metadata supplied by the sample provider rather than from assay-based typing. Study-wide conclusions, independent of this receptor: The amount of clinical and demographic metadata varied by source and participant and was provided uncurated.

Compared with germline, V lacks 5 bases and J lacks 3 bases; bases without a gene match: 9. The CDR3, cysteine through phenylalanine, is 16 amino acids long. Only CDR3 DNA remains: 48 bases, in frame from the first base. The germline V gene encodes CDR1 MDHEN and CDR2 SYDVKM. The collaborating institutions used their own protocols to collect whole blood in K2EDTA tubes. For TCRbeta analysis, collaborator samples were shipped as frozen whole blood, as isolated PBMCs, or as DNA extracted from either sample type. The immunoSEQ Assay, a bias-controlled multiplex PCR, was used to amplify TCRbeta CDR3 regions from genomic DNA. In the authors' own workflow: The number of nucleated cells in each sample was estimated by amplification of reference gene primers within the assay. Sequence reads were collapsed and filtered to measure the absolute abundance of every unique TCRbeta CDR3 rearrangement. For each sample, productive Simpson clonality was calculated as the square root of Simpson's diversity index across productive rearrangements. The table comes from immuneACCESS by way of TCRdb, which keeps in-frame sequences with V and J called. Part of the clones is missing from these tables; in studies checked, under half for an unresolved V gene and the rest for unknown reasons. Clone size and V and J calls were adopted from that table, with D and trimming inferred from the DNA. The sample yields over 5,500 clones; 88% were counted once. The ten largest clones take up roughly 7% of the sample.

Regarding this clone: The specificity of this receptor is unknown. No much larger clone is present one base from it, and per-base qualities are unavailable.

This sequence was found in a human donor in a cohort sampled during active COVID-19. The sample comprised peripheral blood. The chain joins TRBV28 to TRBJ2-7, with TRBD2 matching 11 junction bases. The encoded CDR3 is CASSRLAGLGGYEQYF. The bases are TGTGCCAGCAGTCGACTAGCGGGACTGGGGGGCTACGAGCAGTACTTC.